This TCR beta chain was sequenced in a study of identifying expanded T cells in peripheral blood. Study results and caveats: About 1.2 clones differed between technical replicates, versus around 15 and 19 over time.

Method: immunoSEQ multiplex PCR; TCRdb's copy keeps in-frame clones and lacks some. The sample lists some 95,000 clones, around 86% occurring once. The CDR3 covers 13 residues. Trimming took off 2 bases at V and 9 bases at J, with 11 bases between the two ends. Germline loops: CDR1 SSHAT, CDR2 FNYEAQ (reference sequence). This clone was observed a handful of times. Its antigen is still unknown. What was sequenced was blood. This sequence was found in a person aged 18 to 75 in good health. This chain joins TRBV7-7 and TRBJ2-1, with D perhaps matching TRBD1 (6 bases). CDR3 sequence reads: CASSLFQGSEQFF. As DNA, the CDR3 is TGTGCCAGCAGCTTATTCCAGGGGAGTGAGCAGTTCTTC.